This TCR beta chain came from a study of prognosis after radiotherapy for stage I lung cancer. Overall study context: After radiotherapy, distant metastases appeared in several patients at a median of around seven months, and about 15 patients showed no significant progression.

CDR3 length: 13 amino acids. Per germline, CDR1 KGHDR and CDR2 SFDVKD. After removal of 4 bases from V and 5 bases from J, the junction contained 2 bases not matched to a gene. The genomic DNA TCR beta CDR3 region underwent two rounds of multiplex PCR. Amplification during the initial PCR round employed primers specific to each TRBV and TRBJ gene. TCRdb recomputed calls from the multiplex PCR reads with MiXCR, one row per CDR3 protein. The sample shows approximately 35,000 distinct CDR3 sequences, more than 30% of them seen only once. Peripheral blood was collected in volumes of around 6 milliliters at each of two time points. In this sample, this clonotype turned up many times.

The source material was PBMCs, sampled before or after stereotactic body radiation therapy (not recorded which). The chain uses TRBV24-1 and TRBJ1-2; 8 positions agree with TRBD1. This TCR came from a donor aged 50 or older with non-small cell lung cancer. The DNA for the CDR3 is TGTGCCACCAGTGACGGGACAGGATATGGCTACACCTTC. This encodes CATSDGTGYGYTF.